This record concerns one T cell receptor (beta chain) sequence. Its antigen remains unknown. V lost 7 bases to trimming and J lost 3 bases; unmatched junction nucleotides: 7. From germline, CDR1 is SNHLY and CDR2 FYNNEI. The CDR3 is made up of 15 amino acids. Sequencing was performed with immunoSEQ multiplex PCR; in TCRdb, only in-frame clones are kept and a portion is missing. Of 20,000 to 25,000 clones listed, roughly 89% are singletons. This sample stems from a study of lymphopenia after photon versus proton radiotherapy. The study, taken as a whole, reports: Oligoclonal CD8+ Temra expansion after nadir drove photon patients' diversity drop. Proton therapy kept repertoires fairly stable, unlike photons, which gained effector/memory cells.

The sequenced sample was peripheral blood, obtained from a patient treated with proton-based radiotherapy. The chain has TRBV2 and TRBJ2-3, with 10 bases that match TRBD2. The TCR was taken from a man of 80 years or more with esophageal cancer. The CDR3 is CASKGLASETDTQYF. The CDR3 bases are TGTGCCAGCAAGGGACTAGCGTCGGAAACAGATACGCAGTATTTT.